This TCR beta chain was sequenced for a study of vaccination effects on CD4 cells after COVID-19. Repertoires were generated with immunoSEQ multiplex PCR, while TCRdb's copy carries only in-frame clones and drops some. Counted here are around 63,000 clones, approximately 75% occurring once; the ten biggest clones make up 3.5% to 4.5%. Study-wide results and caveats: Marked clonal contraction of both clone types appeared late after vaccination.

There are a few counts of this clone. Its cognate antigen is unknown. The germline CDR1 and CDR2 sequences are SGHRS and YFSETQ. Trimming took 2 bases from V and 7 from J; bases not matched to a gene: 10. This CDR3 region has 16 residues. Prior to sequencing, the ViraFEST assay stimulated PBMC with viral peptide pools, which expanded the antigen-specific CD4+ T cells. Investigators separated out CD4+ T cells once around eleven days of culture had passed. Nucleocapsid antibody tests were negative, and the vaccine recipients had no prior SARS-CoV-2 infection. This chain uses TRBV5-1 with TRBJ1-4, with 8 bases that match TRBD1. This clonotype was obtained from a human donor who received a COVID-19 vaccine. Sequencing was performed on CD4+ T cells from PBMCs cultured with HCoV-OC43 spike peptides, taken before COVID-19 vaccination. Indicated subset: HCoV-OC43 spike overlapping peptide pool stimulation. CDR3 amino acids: CASSLTQTGGGEKLFF. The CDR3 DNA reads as TGCGCCAGCAGCTTAACCCAAACAGGGGGAGGTGAAAAACTGTTTTTT.